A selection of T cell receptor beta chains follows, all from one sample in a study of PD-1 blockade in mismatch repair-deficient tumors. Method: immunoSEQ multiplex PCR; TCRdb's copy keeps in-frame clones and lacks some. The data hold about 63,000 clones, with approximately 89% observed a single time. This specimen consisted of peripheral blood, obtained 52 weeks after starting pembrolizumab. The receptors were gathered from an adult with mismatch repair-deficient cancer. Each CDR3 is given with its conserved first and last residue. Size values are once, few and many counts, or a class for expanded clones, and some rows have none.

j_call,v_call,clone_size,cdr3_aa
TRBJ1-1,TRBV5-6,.,CASSLALSRAGLRNTEAFF
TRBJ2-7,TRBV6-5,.,CASSDGRAHEQYF
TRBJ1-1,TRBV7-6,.,CASSLGKNTEAFF
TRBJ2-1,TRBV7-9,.,CASSLARGYNEQFF
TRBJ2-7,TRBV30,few,CAWSSPYEQYF
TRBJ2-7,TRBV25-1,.,CASSAAGGNPYEQYF
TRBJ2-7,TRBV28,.,CASSLGGADYEQYF
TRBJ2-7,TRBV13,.,CASSPRLSSVYF
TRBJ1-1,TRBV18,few,CASSPGDDTEAFF
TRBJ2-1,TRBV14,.,CASSQRSGYHEQFF
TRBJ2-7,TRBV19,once,CASSIGVDEQYF
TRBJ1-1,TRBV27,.,CASSSAARGGAFF
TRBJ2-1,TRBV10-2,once,CATRGQYNEQFF
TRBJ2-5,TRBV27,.,CASSSLKSSGRAGETQYF
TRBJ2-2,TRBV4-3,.,CASSLGGGNTGELFF
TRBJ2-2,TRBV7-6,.,CASSFLGPGELFF
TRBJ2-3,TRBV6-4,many,CASSDGSGSTDTQYF
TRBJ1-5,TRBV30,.,CAWSVGGGRGHYSNQPQHF
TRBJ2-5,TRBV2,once,CASSDPGREETQYF
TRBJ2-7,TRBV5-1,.,CASSLDQRGEGAEYFYEQYF